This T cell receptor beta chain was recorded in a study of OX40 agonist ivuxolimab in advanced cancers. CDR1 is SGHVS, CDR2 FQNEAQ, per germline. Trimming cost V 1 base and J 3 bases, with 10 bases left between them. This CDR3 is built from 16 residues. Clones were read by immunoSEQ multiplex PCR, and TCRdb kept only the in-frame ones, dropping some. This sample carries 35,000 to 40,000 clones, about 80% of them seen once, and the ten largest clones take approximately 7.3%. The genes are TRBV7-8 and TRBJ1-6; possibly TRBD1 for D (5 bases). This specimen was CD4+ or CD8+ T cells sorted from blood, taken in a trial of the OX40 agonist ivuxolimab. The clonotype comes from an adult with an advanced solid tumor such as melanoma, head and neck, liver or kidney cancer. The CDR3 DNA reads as TGTGCCAGCAGCTTAGGTGGGGCCGGCTATAATTCACCCCTCCACTTT. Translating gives CASSLGGAGYNSPLHF.